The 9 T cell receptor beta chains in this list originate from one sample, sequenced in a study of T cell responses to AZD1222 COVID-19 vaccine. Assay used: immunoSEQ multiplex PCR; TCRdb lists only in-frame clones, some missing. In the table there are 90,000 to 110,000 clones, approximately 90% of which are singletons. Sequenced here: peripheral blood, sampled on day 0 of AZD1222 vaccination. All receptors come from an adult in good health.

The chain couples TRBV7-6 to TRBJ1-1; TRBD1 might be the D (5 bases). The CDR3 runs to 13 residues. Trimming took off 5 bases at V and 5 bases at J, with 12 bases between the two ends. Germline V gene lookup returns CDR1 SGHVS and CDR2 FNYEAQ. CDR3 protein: CASSDRPGTEAFF. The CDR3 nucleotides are TGTGCCAGCAGCGACAGACCCGGGACTGAAGCTTTCTTT.

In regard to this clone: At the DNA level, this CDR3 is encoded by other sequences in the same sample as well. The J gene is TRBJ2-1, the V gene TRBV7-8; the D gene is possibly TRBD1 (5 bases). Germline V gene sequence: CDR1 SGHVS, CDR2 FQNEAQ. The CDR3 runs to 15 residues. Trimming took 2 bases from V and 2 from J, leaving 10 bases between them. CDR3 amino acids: CASSLRRAAYNEQFF. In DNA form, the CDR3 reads TGTGCCAGCAGCTTACGCAGGGCGGCCTACAATGAGCAGTTCTTC.

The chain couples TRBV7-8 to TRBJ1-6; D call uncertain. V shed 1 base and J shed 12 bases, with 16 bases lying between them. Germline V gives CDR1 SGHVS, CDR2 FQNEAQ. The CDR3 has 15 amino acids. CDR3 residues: CASSLEIRLSLPLHF. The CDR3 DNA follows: TGTGCCAGCAGCTTAGAGATCAGGCTCTCGTTACCCCTCCACTTT.

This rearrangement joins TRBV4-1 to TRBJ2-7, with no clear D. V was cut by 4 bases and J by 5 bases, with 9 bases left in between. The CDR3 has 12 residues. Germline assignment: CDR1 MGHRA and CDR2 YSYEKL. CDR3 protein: CASSLDLDEQYF. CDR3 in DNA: TGCGCCAGCAGCCTCGACCTGGACGAGCAGTACTTC.

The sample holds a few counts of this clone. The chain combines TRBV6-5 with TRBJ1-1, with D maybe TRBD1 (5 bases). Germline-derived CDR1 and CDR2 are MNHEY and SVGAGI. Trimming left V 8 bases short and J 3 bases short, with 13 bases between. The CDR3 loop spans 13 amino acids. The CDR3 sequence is CASFRDGDTEAFF. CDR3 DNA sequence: TGTGCCAGCTTCCGGGACGGGGACACTGAAGCTTTCTTT.

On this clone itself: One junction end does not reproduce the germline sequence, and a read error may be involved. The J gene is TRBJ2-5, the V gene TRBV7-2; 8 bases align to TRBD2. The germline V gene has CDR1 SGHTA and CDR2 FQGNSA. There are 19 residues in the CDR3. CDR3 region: CASSLETSSGWPFQEAQYF. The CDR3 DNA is TGTGCCAGCAGCCTAGAGACTTCTAGCGGGTGGCCATTCCAAGAGGCCCAGTACTTC.

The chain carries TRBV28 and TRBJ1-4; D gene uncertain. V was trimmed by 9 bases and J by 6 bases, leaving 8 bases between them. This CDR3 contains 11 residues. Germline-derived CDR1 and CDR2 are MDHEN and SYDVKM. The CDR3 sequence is CASTWDEKLFF. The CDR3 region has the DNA TGTGCCAGTACATGGGATGAAAAACTGTTTTTT.

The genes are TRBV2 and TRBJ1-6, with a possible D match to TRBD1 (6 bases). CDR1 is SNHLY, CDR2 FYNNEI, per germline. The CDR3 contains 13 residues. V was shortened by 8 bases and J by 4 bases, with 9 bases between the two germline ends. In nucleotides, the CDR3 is TGTGCCAGCGGAGGGGGTTATAATTCACCCCTCCACTTT. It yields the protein CASGGGYNSPLHF.

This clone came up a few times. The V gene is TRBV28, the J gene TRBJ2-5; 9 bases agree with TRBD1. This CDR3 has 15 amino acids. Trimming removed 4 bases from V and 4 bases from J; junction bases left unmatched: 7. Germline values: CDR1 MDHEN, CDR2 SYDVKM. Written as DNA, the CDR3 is TGTGCCAGCAGTTGGGACAGGGAAGGGCGAGAGACCCAGTACTTC. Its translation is CASSWDREGRETQYF. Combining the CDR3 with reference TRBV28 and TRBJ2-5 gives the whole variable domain DVKVTQSSRYLVKRTGEKVFLECVQDMDHENMFWYRQDPGLGLRLIYFSYDVKMKEKGDIPEGYSVSREKKERFSLILESASTNQTSMYLCASSWDREGRETQYFGPGTRLLVL.